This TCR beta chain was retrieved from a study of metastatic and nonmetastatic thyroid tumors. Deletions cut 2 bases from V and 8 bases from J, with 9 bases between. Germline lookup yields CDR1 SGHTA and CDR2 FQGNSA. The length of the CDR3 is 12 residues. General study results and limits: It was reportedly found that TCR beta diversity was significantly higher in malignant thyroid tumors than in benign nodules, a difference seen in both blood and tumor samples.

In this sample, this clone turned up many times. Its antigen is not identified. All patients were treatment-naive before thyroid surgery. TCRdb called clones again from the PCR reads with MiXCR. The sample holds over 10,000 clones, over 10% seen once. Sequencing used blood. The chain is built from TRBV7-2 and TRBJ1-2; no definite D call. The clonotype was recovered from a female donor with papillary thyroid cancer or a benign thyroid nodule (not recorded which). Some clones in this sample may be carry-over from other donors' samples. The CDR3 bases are TGTGCCAGCAGCTTATCCAGGTCCGGCTACACCTTC. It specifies CASSLSRSGYTF.